This T cell receptor beta chain originates from a study of vaccination and CD4 T cells after COVID-19. This clonotype was picked up a small number of times. TCRdb analysed the PCR reads with MiXCR anew, one entry per CDR3 protein. The sample holds roughly 25,000 distinct CDR3 sequences, 50% to 65% seen once. V was clipped by 4 bases and J by 7 bases, with 12 bases between them. This CDR3 region has 13 residues. Germline V gene sequence: CDR1 SGHRS, CDR2 YFSETQ. The sequenced sample was CD4+ T cells from blood, obtained before SARS-CoV-2 vaccination. The source is a human donor who had recovered from COVID-19. The V call is TRBV5-1, the J call TRBJ1-5, with unresolved D. In DNA, the CDR3 is TGCGCCAGCAGCCGCACCGTCGGCCAGCCCCAGCATTTT. Residues: CASSRTVGQPQHF.